In this sample, the clone carrying this T cell receptor (beta chain) turned up once. The primer mix had 60 Vbeta and 13 Jbeta primers. Original data processing: A follow-up analysis tallied 65 million to 80 million unique TCR beta chains, roughly 10 million shared. Libraries were prepared by immunoSEQ multiplex PCR; TCRdb keeps only in-frame clonotypes and omits some of them. V and J calls and clone size are given by that table; D and trimming were obtained from the DNA. Of about 150,000 clones detected, over 70% appear once; the ten largest clones hold approximately 1.2%. The CDR3 is 16 residues long. With 0 bases removed from V and 2 bases from J, the gap between germline ends came to 14 bases. From germline, CDR1 is ENHRY and CDR2 SYGVKD. These data belong to a study of cytomegalovirus exposure and HLA in healthy donors. Looking at the study overall: HLA-typed donors were the source of about 85 million unique TCRs held in an early data release.

Unrecorded immune exposure was likely among donors, who were nominally healthy when sampled. The source is a boy younger than 10 in good health and CMV-seronegative. The sequenced sample was PBMCs. The chain uses TRBV10-3 and TRBJ2-7; D is perhaps TRBD1 (6 bases). In nucleotides, the CDR3 is TGTGCCATCAGTGAGTCGGGCAGGGGAACTACCTACGAGCAGTACTTC. As protein: CAISESGRGTTYEQYF.